This T cell receptor (beta chain) was captured by sequencing in a study of post-analysis software for immune sequencing data. Study-wide findings and caveats: Patients carried roughly 5 TRBV segments more frequently than controls did, and TRBV5-6, TRBV5-1 and TRBV20-1 were among them.

The count of this clonotype is one. Its antigen is unidentified. This could be a read error, since a much larger clone is one nucleotide away. TCR beta libraries were prepared from cDNA with unique molecular identifiers. MiXCR was run by TCRdb on the PCR reads, yielding one entry per CDR3 protein. The sample lists roughly 180,000 distinct CDR3 sequences, 30% occurring once. The germline V gene encodes CDR1 DFQATT and CDR2 SNEGSKA (reference sequence). The V end lost 7 bases, the J end lost 4 bases, and 14 bases lay between the germline ends. This CDR3 contains 13 residues. The TCR comes from a girl aged 10 to 17 with multiple sclerosis. Sequenced input: blood. The J gene is TRBJ2-1, the V gene TRBV20-1, with a possible D match to TRBD2 (6 bases). The CDR3 bases are TGCAGTGTCTTAGCGGACCAGTACAATGAGCAGTTCTTC. Amino acid sequence: CSVLADQYNEQFF.